This TCR beta chain is from a study of PD-L1 blockade in urothelial cancer (dated by TCRdb to the late 2010s). In terms of the full investigation: Therapy was started at some point between 2013 and 2015 for all patients, and atezolizumab 1,200 mg was administered intravenously every 3 weeks. Blood samples gave a median of around 140,000 T cells and tens of thousands of unique TCRs, with a median clonality of around 0.074. Patients had an ECOG performance status of 0 or 1 and had received between 0 and 3 prior chemotherapy regimens. TCR sequencing covered pretreatment tumor samples and matched, serially collected peripheral blood taken before and after atezolizumab treatment. An exploratory multi-omic analysis was conducted of the somatic, immune and clinical correlates of response to PD-L1 blockade with atezolizumab in urothelial cancer. Blood samples were analyzed 3 weeks after the start of treatment (second dose) and 6 weeks after the start of treatment. About 90% of the 29 patients were males with bladder-origin urothelial cancer, and about 60% of the 29 reported a prior smoking history. Under 30 patients had pretreatment blood TCR-seq, about 24 had at least one posttreatment blood collection, and about 24 had tumor TCR-seq. Durable clinical benefit was achieved by nine patients but not by the remaining 20. In the same patients, pretreatment tumors underwent whole exome sequencing and RNA sequencing in addition to TCR sequencing. Durable clinical benefit was defined as a progression-free survival longer than 6 months, and TCR features were additionally tested against progression-free survival and overall survival.

Synthetic TCR analog templates were spiked into each PCR to estimate absolute template abundance from read counts. The immunoSEQ assay used bias-controlled V and J gene primers to amplify TCRbeta CDR3 regions from genomic DNA. Sequencing of rearranged TCRbeta segments was performed at approximately 20X coverage. The authors' analysis ran thus. Clustering was used to correct sequencing errors, and CDR3s were annotated against IMGT so that V, D and J genes could be assigned. Downstream analyses used only productive TCRbeta rearrangements and left out out-of-frame or stop-codon sequences. To compute clonality, Shannon entropy was normalized by the log of the number of unique productive sequences and then subtracted from one. Clones differing between time points or between blood and tumor were identified using Fisher's exact test with Benjamini-Hochberg correction, with an adjusted p below 0.01 applied as the threshold. The table comes from immuneACCESS by way of TCRdb, which keeps in-frame sequences with V and J called. Part of the clones is missing from these tables; in studies checked, under half for an unresolved V gene and the rest for unknown reasons. The V and J calls and clone size were taken over from that table, and D and trimming were inferred from the DNA. This sample gives about 45,000 clones in total; 70% to 90% of them show up just once. 3% to 5% of the sample goes to the ten largest clones.

For CDR1 and CDR2, the germline V gene lists MGHDK and SYGVNS. V is shortened by 6 bases, J by 3 bases, and the region joining them spans 11 bases. The CDR3 has 13 amino acids, counting the end cysteine and phenylalanine. Only CDR3 DNA remains: 39 bases, in frame from the first base. The cohort comprised around 30 patients with locally advanced or metastatic urothelial carcinoma treated at Memorial Sloan Kettering on a trial protocol. Peripheral blood mononuclear cells were collected pretreatment and during treatment, at between 1 and 8 total time points per patient. The Qiagen DNeasy Blood extraction kit was used to purify genomic DNA from total PBMCs and from tumor samples. PBMCs were collected pretreatment and during treatment, and were isolated and stored as previously described. In the case of this clone: No antigen is known for it. Base qualities are missing; no much larger clone stands one base away.

Broad study findings and their caveats: Improved progression-free and overall survival was found to be associated with pretreatment peripheral blood TCR clonality below the median. Because the sample size was small (n of about 27) and many of the analyses were exploratory, the results are meant to be hypothesis-generating. At 3 weeks after the start of treatment, tumor-associated TCR clones in peripheral blood had expanded more in patients with durable benefit (n of about 20, p = 0.022).

The input for sequencing was PBMCs, taken around atezolizumab (anti-PD-L1) treatment. The sequence is built from TRBV25-1 and TRBJ1-1; there is no confident call for the D gene. This sequence originates from a man of 80 years or more with urothelial cancer. The DNA is as follows: TGTGCCAGCAGATCAGGACTCTACACTGAAGCTTTCTTT. It specifies CASRSGLYTEAFF.